The 26 T cell receptor beta chains in this list originate from one sample, sequenced in a study of cytomegalovirus exposure and HLA in healthy donors. The assay was immunoSEQ multiplex PCR, and TCRdb's table has in-frame clones only and misses some. Here the sample spans around 71,000 clones, 85% to 95% being singletons. Material: PBMCs. These receptors originate from a man aged 18 to 30 in good health and CMV-seropositive.

The V call is TRBV7-2, the J call TRBJ1-6; no definite D call. Trimming shortened V by 0 bases and J by 8 bases, and 8 bases separated the two germline ends. Per germline, CDR1 SGHTA and CDR2 FQGNSA. There are 14 residues in the CDR3. This CDR3 is CASSLARSHSPLHF. The CDR3 DNA is TGTGCCAGCAGCTTAGCGCGGTCCCATTCACCCCTCCACTTT.

V gene TRBV6-1 combines with J gene TRBJ1-5; D ambiguous. Trimming stripped 6 bases from V and 0 bases from J, with 9 bases between. Germline CDR1 reads MNHNS; CDR2 reads SASEGT. The CDR3 is 14 residues long. CDR3 bases: TGTGCCAGCAGGGACTGGGCTAGCAATCAGCCCCAGCATTTT. It is translated as CASRDWASNQPQHF.

The sample holds a few counts of this clone. The rearrangement uses TRBV6-1 and TRBJ2-5, with D hard to call. V was shortened by 7 bases and J by 1 base, with 13 bases between the two germline ends. The CDR3 consists of 14 residues. Germline CDR1 is MNHNS and CDR2 is SASEGT. The CDR3 nucleotides read TGTGCCAGCAAAAGAGTTTTGTCCCAAGAGACCCAGTACTTC. This sequence encodes CASKRVLSQETQYF.

The gene calls are TRBV7-8 and TRBJ1-3, with D unclear. Between the trimmed V and J ends, which lost 2 bases and 2 bases, there was a span of 19 bases. The CDR3 loop spans 18 amino acids. Germline V gives CDR1 SGHVS, CDR2 FQNEAQ. In nucleotides, the CDR3 is TGTGCCAGCAGCTTACGGGTGTCGTTTGGCGTAACTGGAAACACCATATATTTT. Amino acids: CASSLRVSFGVTGNTIYF. The whole variable domain, remainder taken from reference TRBV7-8 and TRBJ1-3, is GAGVSQSPRYKVAKRGQDVALRCDPISGHVSLFWYQQALGQGPEFLTYFQNEAQLDKSGLPSDRFFAERPEGSVSTLKIQRTQQEDSAVYLCASSLRVSFGVTGNTIYFGEGSWLTVV.

V usage is TRBV10-1 and J usage is TRBJ2-2; TRBD2 matches 7 bases. The germline gives CDR1 WNHNN, CDR2 SYGVQD (reference sequence). V trimming: 6 bases; J trimming: 3 bases; junction bases outside the gene matches: 7. The CDR3 consists of 15 residues. CDR3: CASSQGLKDTGELFF. CDR3 sequence (DNA): TGCGCCAGCAGCCAGGGACTAAAAGACACCGGGGAGCTGTTTTTT.

The rearrangement links TRBV11-3 to TRBJ2-2, with 8 bases aligning to TRBD1. CDR1 SGHNT and CDR2 YENEEA come from the germline V gene. After removal of 5 bases from V and 4 bases from J, the junction contained 3 bases not matched to a gene. The CDR3 sequence is 14 residues long. CDR3 region: CASSTGQGTGELFF. The CDR3 DNA sequence: TGTGCCAGCAGCACCGGACAGGGCACCGGGGAGCTGTTTTTT.

The genes are TRBV4-1 and TRBJ1-2; 9 bases are a match to TRBD1. The CDR3 totals 17 residues. Germline assignment: CDR1 MGHRA and CDR2 YSYEKL. J was trimmed by 4 bases and V by 1 base; bases with no gene match: 10. The CDR3 reads CASSQAGTGGSIYGYTF. CDR3 in DNA: TGCGCCAGCAGCCAAGCTGGAACAGGGGGCAGTATCTATGGCTACACCTTC.

V is TRBV15 and J is TRBJ2-1; TRBD1 aligns across 9 bases. J lost 9 bases, V lost 0 bases, and 9 bases had no gene match. The CDR3 is made up of 16 amino acids. Germline values: CDR1 LNHNV, CDR2 YYDKDF (reference sequence). The CDR3, as DNA: TGTGCCACCAGCAGAGACCGGGACAGGGAGGATGGTGAGCAGTTCTTC. Amino acids: CATSRDRDREDGEQFF.

The rearrangement joins TRBV6-1 to TRBJ1-5, with TRBD1 matching over 7 bases. The junction had 15 bases not matched to a gene; V was cut back by 2 bases and J by 2 bases. The CDR3 sequence is 19 residues long. Germline loops: CDR1 MNHNS, CDR2 SASEGT. Here the CDR3 DNA reads TGTGCCAGCAGTGAAAAGGGCAGGGGGAACCTTGTTGGCAATCAGCCCCAGCATTTT. Translating gives CASSEKGRGNLVGNQPQHF.

V gene TRBV6-1 combines with J gene TRBJ1-1; D ambiguous. V shed 9 bases and J shed 4 bases, with 12 bases lying between them. CDR3 length equals 12 residues. The germline V gene has CDR1 MNHNS and CDR2 SASEGT. CDR3 nucleotide sequence: TGTGCCAGTTCCCGGAGCAGCACTGAAGCTTTCTTT. This encodes CASSRSSTEAFF.

The V gene is TRBV5-4, the J gene TRBJ1-1; perhaps TRBD1 as D (6 bases). The germline CDR1 and CDR2 sequences are SGHNT and YYREEE (reference sequence). This CDR3 is built from 15 residues. V lost 0 bases, J lost 6 bases, and 15 bases lay in between. The CDR3 is CASSLAGDLGSEAFF. The CDR3, as DNA: TGTGCCAGCAGCTTGGCAGGGGATCTAGGGTCTGAAGCTTTCTTT.

The gene calls are TRBV19 and TRBJ2-7; maybe TRBD2 (7 bases). The CDR3 runs to 13 residues. V was shortened by 10 bases and J by 2 bases, with 15 bases between the two germline ends. Per the germline V gene, CDR1 is LNHDA and CDR2 is SQIVND (reference sequence). The CDR3 nucleotides read TGTGCCATTAAAAGGGGGGGGACCTACGAGCAGTACTTC. Translation gives CAIKRGGTYEQYF.

The chain uses TRBV5-1 and TRBJ1-2, with TRBD1 as a possible D gene (6 bases). This CDR3 contains 16 residues. The germline gives CDR1 SGHRS, CDR2 YFSETQ. V gave up 4 bases and J gave up 4 bases, with 20 bases separating them. CDR3 nucleotides: TGCGCCAGCAGCCCGGGGGGCCAGGGTTCTCTCTATGGCTACACCTTC. It codes for CASSPGGQGSLYGYTF.

The chain is built from TRBV6-6 and TRBJ2-1; 8 nucleotides agree with TRBD2. J lost 1 base, V lost 7 bases, and 6 bases had no gene match. This CDR3 contains 15 residues. CDR1 MNHNY and CDR2 SVGAGI come from the germline V gene (reference sequence). The CDR3 loop is CASNPTSGSYNEQFF. Written as DNA, the CDR3 is TGTGCCAGCAACCCAACTAGCGGTTCCTACAATGAGCAGTTCTTC.

The CDR3: CASSLAVGQSYEQYF. As DNA, the CDR3 is TGTGCCAGCAGCTTGGCGGTCGGACAGTCCTACGAGCAGTACTTC. This chain joins TRBV5-4 and TRBJ2-7; TRBD1 is a possible D gene (6 bases). CDR1 is SGHNT, CDR2 YYREEE, per germline (reference sequence). The CDR3 totals 15 residues. V was pared by 0 bases and J by 1 base, with 11 bases between.

This chain uses TRBV6-9 with TRBJ2-7; D is uncertain. CDR1 MNHGY and CDR2 SVAAGI come from the germline V gene. The CDR3 has 15 residues. The germline V and J ends were trimmed by 3 bases and 4 bases, with 16 bases remaining between them. The CDR3 is CASSYSQTPDYEQYF. CDR3 DNA sequence: TGTGCCAGCAGTTACTCACAGACCCCCGATTACGAGCAGTACTTC.

This chain connects TRBV7-3 to TRBJ1-2, with D possibly matching TRBD1 (6 bases). The V gene lost 0 bases and the J gene lost 6 bases, with 14 bases spanning the gap. The CDR3 sequence is 15 residues long. In germline, CDR1 is SGHTA, CDR2 FQGTGA. DNA for the CDR3: TGTGCCAGCAGCTTAACGTACAGGGACGAAAATGGCTACACCTTC. Translated, it gives CASSLTYRDENGYTF.

This chain connects TRBV5-8 to TRBJ1-1; no clear D gene. V lost 4 bases and J 0 bases, leaving 16 bases between the germline ends. Looked up from germline, CDR1 is SGHTS and CDR2 is YDEGEE. This CDR3 spans 16 amino acids. The CDR3 sequence: CASSPLTMRLNTEAFF. The CDR3 DNA reads as TGTGCCAGCAGCCCTTTGACTATGCGATTGAACACTGAAGCTTTCTTT.

V usage is TRBV9 and J usage is TRBJ2-7; D may be TRBD1 (6 bases). Germline V lookup: CDR1 SGDLS, CDR2 YYNGEE. The CDR3 covers 14 residues. V lost 4 bases and J 0 bases, leaving 11 bases between the germline ends. The CDR3 spells CASSPQDSSYEQYF. For the CDR3, the DNA is TGTGCCAGCAGCCCACAGGACAGCTCCTACGAGCAGTACTTC.

The J gene is TRBJ2-2, the V gene TRBV4-1, with 12 bases that match TRBD2. Germline V gives CDR1 MGHRA, CDR2 YSYEKL. This CDR3 spans 20 amino acids. After removal of 1 base from V and 0 bases from J, the junction contained 9 bases not matched to a gene. CDR3 in amino acids: CASSQVGLAGPNANTGELFF. The CDR3 DNA is TGCGCCAGCAGCCAAGTGGGACTAGCGGGTCCTAACGCGAACACCGGGGAGCTGTTTTTT.

The genes are TRBV15 and TRBJ2-7; 7 positions agree with TRBD2. The CDR3 spans 15 residues. Germline V gene data show CDR1 as LNHNV and CDR2 as YYDKDF (reference sequence). With V trimmed by 1 base and J by 3 bases, 6 bases remained unmatched. CDR3 protein: CATSRAPSGLYEQYF. The CDR3 DNA follows: TGTGCCACCAGCAGAGCCCCTAGCGGACTCTACGAGCAGTACTTC.

The chain carries TRBV5-1 and TRBJ2-5, with 7 bases aligning to TRBD2. The V gene's germline CDR1 is SGHRS and CDR2 YFSETQ. After removal of 1 base from V and 3 bases from J, the junction contained 0 bases not matched to a gene. This CDR3 is built from 13 residues. CDR3 residues: CASSLSGEETQYF. The DNA of the CDR3 is TGCGCCAGCAGCTTGAGCGGGGAAGAGACCCAGTACTTC. Full variable domain (missing parts from reference TRBV5-1 and TRBJ2-5): KAGVTQTPRYLIKTRGQQVTLSCSPISGHRSVSWYQQTPGQGLQFLFEYFSETQRNKGNFPGRFSGRQFSNSRSEMNVSTLELGDSALYLCASSLSGEETQYFGPGTRLLVL.

V usage is TRBV5-4 and J usage is TRBJ2-1, with TRBD2 identical over 9 bases. Per germline, CDR1 SGHNT and CDR2 YYREEE (reference sequence). The CDR3 extends over 15 amino acids. With 0 bases clipped from V and 7 bases from J, the junction kept 5 bases outside the gene matches. The chain's CDR3 is CASSLGPTSGNEQFF. CDR3 bases: TGTGCCAGCAGCTTGGGACCGACTAGCGGTAATGAGCAGTTCTTC.

The chain uses TRBV11-2 and TRBJ2-1; perhaps TRBD2 as D (8 bases). This CDR3 contains 18 residues. CDR1 and CDR2 from the germline V gene are SGHAT and FQNNGV. V was cut by 1 base and J by 0 bases, with 16 bases left in between. CDR3 protein: CASSLGDRTSGSYNEQFF. The CDR3 DNA reads TGTGCCAGCAGCTTAGGGGACAGAACTAGCGGCTCCTACAATGAGCAGTTCTTC.

J is TRBJ2-5 and V is TRBV5-4; D gene unclear. The CDR3 runs 12 residues. V was clipped by 0 bases and J by 10 bases, with 10 bases between them. Germline loops: CDR1 SGHNT, CDR2 YYREEE (reference sequence). The CDR3 sequence is CASSLAPQNQYF. CDR3 bases: TGTGCCAGCAGCTTGGCACCGCAGAACCAGTACTTC.

The V gene is TRBV12-5, the J gene TRBJ2-6; 9 bases are a match to TRBD1. The CDR3 covers 17 residues. The germline CDR1 and CDR2 sequences are LGHNT and FRNRAP. V was pared by 4 bases and J by 2 bases, with 6 bases of the junction left unmatched. CDR3 protein: CASGYPGQGPGANVLTF. CDR3 DNA: TGTGCTAGTGGTTATCCGGGACAGGGCCCTGGGGCCAACGTCCTGACTTTC.